This T cell receptor (beta chain) was sequenced during a study of blood T cell repertoires in COVID-19. Germline V gene lookup returns CDR1 KGHSH and CDR2 LQKENI. With V trimmed by 7 bases and J by 7 bases, 11 bases remained unmatched. The CDR3 spans 15 residues. Methods used by the authors: For nucleated cells, counts were estimated from reference gene primer amplification. Using immunoSEQ multiplex PCR, the repertoire was profiled, and TCRdb retains in-frame clones only, with some absent. V, J and clone size were drawn from that table, and D and trimming were deduced from the DNA. In the table there are about 69,000 clones, approximately 80% of which are singletons.

The J gene is TRBJ2-4, the V gene TRBV18; 9 nucleotides line up with TRBD1. The receptor was derived from a woman older than 75 with acute or convalescent COVID-19. The sequencing input was peripheral blood. CDR3 bases: TGTGCCAGCTGTCTCTCTGGTGGACAGGGGAACATTCAGTACTTC. Protein: CASCLSGGQGNIQYF.